The clone carrying this T cell receptor beta chain appeared a single time. This record belongs to a study of blood T cell repertoires in COVID-19. About the research overall: COVID-19 samples from acute and convalescent phases originated in the United States, Italy and Spain. T cells, B-cell-depleted T cells, or PBMCs supplied cDNA or gDNA.

Germline V gives CDR1 SGDLS, CDR2 YYNGEE. The ends lost 2 bases at V and 8 bases at J; junction bases unmatched: 12. This CDR3 spans 15 amino acids. Individuals drawn from some 25 US areas were roughly 18 to 95 years old. Participants reported their clinical history, and cohort assignment relied on those reports. Using immunoSEQ multiplex PCR, the repertoire was profiled, and TCRdb retains in-frame clones only, with some absent. The sample shows 470,000 or so clones, 87% of them seen only once. The receptor was isolated from a woman under 30 with acute COVID-19. The sequencing input was PBMCs or T cells enriched from blood (not recorded which). This chain joins TRBV9 and TRBJ1-2, with TRBD1 identical over 7 bases. CDR3 sequence reads: CASSVSEGAHWGYTF. The CDR3 region has the DNA TGTGCCAGCAGCGTTTCGGAGGGGGCGCATTGGGGCTACACCTTC.